This entry concerns a single T cell receptor (beta chain). This record belongs to a study of cytomegalovirus exposure and HLA in healthy donors. PCR employed 60 Vbeta and 13 Jbeta primers. The data were produced by immunoSEQ multiplex PCR, yet TCRdb's version contains in-frame clones alone and is incomplete. The sample has 99,000 or so clones, 70% to 75% seen once. After removal of 7 bases from V and 5 bases from J, the junction contained 9 bases not matched to a gene. CDR3 length: 15 amino acids. From germline, CDR1 is SNHLY and CDR2 FYNNEI. This TCR derives from a man in his forties or fifties in good health and CMV-seronegative. The chain joins TRBV2 to TRBJ2-5; the match to TRBD1 covers 11 bases. The sequencing sample was made of PBMCs. In DNA, the CDR3 is TGTGCCAGCACCCCCGGGACAGGGGGATCGGAGACCCAGTACTTC. Translated, it gives CASTPGTGGSETQYF.